These T cell receptor beta chains were read from a single sample in a study of blood T cell repertoires in COVID-19. Sequenced by immunoSEQ multiplex PCR; TCRdb stores in-frame clones only, minus some. The profile covers tens of thousands of clones, with roughly 82% appearing a single time and around 27% taken by the ten largest. The sequenced sample was peripheral blood. The receptors derive from a woman older than 75 with active or convalescent COVID-19. Each CDR3 is given with its conserved first and last residue. The D gene is left open where the match is weak. Size values are once, few and many counts, or a class for expanded clones, and some rows have none.

NA	TRBD1	TRBV7-9	TRBJ1-4	TGTGCCAGCAGCCCCGGGACAGGGGGCGAAAAACTGTTTTTT	CASSPGTGGEKLFF
once	NA	TRBV5-5	TRBJ2-5	TGTGCCAGCAGCTTGGCGGTCTCAAACCAAGAGACCCAGTACTTC	CASSLAVSNQETQYF
NA	TRBD1	TRBV28	TRBJ2-7	TGTGCCAGCAGTTTCGGGACAGAAGTCTACGAGCAGTACTTC	CASSFGTEVYEQYF
NA	NA	TRBV28	TRBJ1-4	TGTGCCAGCAGAGTAGGGGTAGAAGAAAAACTGTTTTTT	CASRVGVEEKLFF
NA	TRBD2	TRBV7-2	TRBJ2-3	TGTGCCAGCAGCTTAAGCGGGGGCCTTCAACGGCTCACAGATACGCAGTATTTT	CASSLSGGLQRLTDTQYF
NA	NA	TRBV5-1	TRBJ2-1	TGCGCCAGCAGTTTGGGGTTTAGTGGAGCGCAGTTCTTC	CASSLGFSGAQFF
NA	TRBD1	TRBV2	TRBJ1-6	TGTGCCAGCAGTGGGGCAGGGGGAAGTTCACCCCTCCACTTT	CASSGAGGSSPLHF
NA	NA	TRBV10-3	TRBJ2-7	TGTGCCATCAGTGACCAGGGCGAGCAGTACTTC	CAISDQGEQYF
NA	NA	TRBV30	TRBJ2-2	TGTGCCTGGAGGGCGGTAGGCGGCGGCGGGAACACCGGGGAGCTGTTTTTT	CAWRAVGGGGNTGELFF
NA	NA	TRBV5-4	TRBJ1-6	TGTGCCAGCAGCCCCGGTAGCGCCTATAATTCACCCCTCCACTTT	CASSPGSAYNSPLHF
NA	NA	TRBV27	TRBJ2-7	TGTGCCAGCAGTTTAGAGCAGGGGTACGAGCAGTACTTC	CASSLEQGYEQYF
NA	NA	TRBV30	TRBJ1-6	TGTGCCTGGAGTTTGTCCCAAATTTATTCACCCCTCCACTTT	CAWSLSQIYSPLHF
NA	TRBD2	TRBV5-1	TRBJ2-3	TGCGCCAGCAGCTCTGCGGGGGATAGCACAGATACGCAGTATTTT	CASSSAGDSTDTQYF
NA	TRBD2	TRBV5-4	TRBJ2-2	TGTGCCAGCAAGAAGGGAAGCGGGGGAAACACCGGGGAGCTGTTTTTT	CASKKGSGGNTGELFF
NA	NA	TRBV7-2	TRBJ2-6	TGTGCCAGCAGCTTAGATCTCTCGGGGGCCAACGTCCTGACTTTC	CASSLDLSGANVLTF
NA	NA	TRBV6-1	TRBJ1-6	TGTGCCAGCAGTGAGGAGGGGAGGAGATCACCCCTCCACTTT	CASSEEGRRSPLHF
once	NA	TRBV30	TRBJ1-2	TGTGCCTGTATCGAAAGAGATGGCTACACCTTC	CACIERDGYTF
NA	NA	TRBV2	TRBJ2-3	TGTGCCAGCAGTAACCGGGGGATCGCAGATACGCAGTATTTT	CASSNRGIADTQYF
NA	TRBD1	TRBV19	TRBJ1-5	TGTGCCAGTAGTTCTCTTAAGCGGACAGGGGACTATCAGCCCCAGCATTTT	CASSSLKRTGDYQPQHF
many	TRBD2	TRBV5-4	TRBJ2-5	TGTGCCACCAGGCCGGCTAGCGGGGCTCAAGAGACCCAGTACTTC	CATRPASGAQETQYF
NA	NA	TRBV7-8	TRBJ2-5	TGTGCCAGCAGCCTTCCCGGCGGGGCGAATCAAAAAGAGACCCAGTACTTC	CASSLPGGANQKETQYF
NA	TRBD1	TRBV30	TRBJ1-1	TGTGCCTGGAGTACTATCTCAGGGGGTGAAGCTTTCTTT	CAWSTISGGEAFF
NA	NA	TRBV21-1	TRBJ2-2	TGTGCCAGCAGCAAAAAGAGCCGGGACAGGGGCTCCGGGGAGCTGTTTTTT	CASSKKSRDRGSGELFF
once	NA	TRBV5-1	TRBJ2-3	TGCGCCAGCAGCCTAGACGTAGACACAGATACGCAGTATTTT	CASSLDVDTDTQYF
few	TRBD1	TRBV7-2	TRBJ2-5	TGTGCCAGCAGCCTCAACAGGGGGAGCGTGGAGACCCAGTACTTC	CASSLNRGSVETQYF
NA	TRBD1	TRBV7-9	TRBJ1-4	TGTGCCAGCAGCTTCGGTCCGGGACAGGGTAATGAAAAACTGTTTTTT	CASSFGPGQGNEKLFF
few	NA	TRBV30	TRBJ1-1	TGTGCCTGGAATGAACAGCCCGGAGGAACTGAAGCTTTCTTT	CAWNEQPGGTEAFF
once	TRBD2	TRBV10-3	TRBJ2-5	TGTGCCATCAGTGGAACGAGCGGGGGGGCCGCTGAGACCCAGTACTTC	CAISGTSGGAAETQYF
NA	NA	TRBV20-1	TRBJ1-1	TGCAGGGCTTGGGCGAACACTGAAGCTTTCTTT	CRAWANTEAFF
NA	NA	TRBV25-1	TRBJ2-3	TGTGCCAGCAGTGAATCCCGGACAGCAGATACGCAGTATTTT	CASSESRTADTQYF
NA	NA	TRBV19	TRBJ1-5	TGTGCCAGTAGTATGCGACAGTTAAATCAGCCCCAGCATTTT	CASSMRQLNQPQHF
NA	NA	TRBV11-2	TRBJ2-1	TGTGCCAGCAGCTTGGTGGGGATGAGGGATGAGCAGTTCTTC	CASSLVGMRDEQFF
NA	TRBD1	TRBV11-3	TRBJ2-2	TGTGCCAGCAGCCCTCACCTCGGGACAGGCCGGACCGGGGAGCTGTTTTTT	CASSPHLGTGRTGELFF
few	NA	TRBV5-1	TRBJ2-1	TGCGCCAGCAGCTTAGACATGGACAATGAGCAGTTCTTC	CASSLDMDNEQFF
NA	NA	TRBV25-1	TRBJ1-2	TGTGCCAGCAGTGAATTCGACACTAACTATGGCTACACCTTC	CASSEFDTNYGYTF
NA	NA	TRBV5-1	TRBJ1-1	TGCGCCAGCAGTACGACAGGAACGAACACTGAAGCTTTCTTT	CASSTTGTNTEAFF
few	NA	TRBV6-2/TRBV6-3	TRBJ2-7	TGTGCCAGCAGTTTCCCGACAGAGCACTACGAGCAGTACTTC	CASSFPTEHYEQYF
NA	NA	TRBV9	TRBJ2-2	TGTGCCAGCAGCAAGAGAGCCGACACCGGGGAGCTGTTTTTT	CASSKRADTGELFF
NA	TRBD1	TRBV11-2	TRBJ2-4	TGTGCCAGCAGCTCGAGACAGGGGGTGTGGGACATTCAGTACTTC	CASSSRQGVWDIQYF
NA	TRBD2	TRBV10-3	TRBJ2-7	TGTGCCATCAGTGTCAAAGCGGGGGGGCTTGAGCAGTACTTC	CAISVKAGGLEQYF
NA	NA	TRBV5-4	TRBJ2-3	TGTGCCAGCAGCAGACCCGGGGGGCCCACAGATACGCAGTATTTT	CASSRPGGPTDTQYF
NA	NA	TRBV18	TRBJ2-1	TGTGCCAGCTCACCCCAGGCGGGGTACAATGAGCAGTTCTTC	CASSPQAGYNEQFF
NA	TRBD1	TRBV6-1	TRBJ2-7	TGTGCCAGCAGCGAAGGACAGGCCAGCTCCTACGAGCAGTACTTC	CASSEGQASSYEQYF
NA	NA	TRBV27	TRBJ1-6	TGTGCCAGCAGTTCCCTGGGGAGCTCCTATAATTCACCCCTCCACTTT	CASSSLGSSYNSPLHF
NA	TRBD1	TRBV7-8	TRBJ1-4	TGTGCCAGCAGCTTAGACAGGGGGGATAATGAAAAACTGTTTTTT	CASSLDRGDNEKLFF
NA	NA	TRBV30	TRBJ2-4	TGTGCCTGGAGTTTTTCAGGGCCGCAGGGCATTCAGTACTTC	CAWSFSGPQGIQYF
once	TRBD1	TRBV9	TRBJ1-2	TGTGCCAGCAGCAGAACGGACAGGAACTATGGCTACACCTTC	CASSRTDRNYGYTF
NA	NA	TRBV27	TRBJ2-7	TGTGCCAGCAGTTCCTCTCCCTACGAGCAGTACTTC	CASSSSPYEQYF
NA	TRBD1	TRBV5-1	TRBJ1-1	TGCGCCAGCAGCTTAAGAGGGGGCTTGACTGAAGCTTTCTTT	CASSLRGGLTEAFF
few	NA	TRBV28	TRBJ1-1	TGTGCCAGCGGATCGGGAGCCATGAACACTGAAGCTTTCTTT	CASGSGAMNTEAFF
once	NA	TRBV7-9	TRBJ1-5	TGTGCCAGCAGCCCGGGACACCCCAATCAGCCCCAGCATTTT	CASSPGHPNQPQHF
NA	TRBD1	TRBV14	TRBJ2-7	TGTGCCAGCAGCCGACAGGGAGCCCACTCCTACGAGCAGTACTTC	CASSRQGAHSYEQYF
NA	NA	TRBV25-1	TRBJ2-1	TGTGCCAGCAGTGATGGCTGGAATGAGCAGTTCTTC	CASSDGWNEQFF
NA	NA	TRBV5-4	TRBJ2-5	TGTGCCAGCAGCTTGGGGTCAGGAAGAGCCCAGTACTTC	CASSLGSGRAQYF
NA	NA	TRBV9	TRBJ1-2	TGTGCCAGCAGCGACCCACTCTCGGTCTATGGCTACACCTTC	CASSDPLSVYGYTF
NA	TRBD1	TRBV4-3	TRBJ2-7	TGCGCCAGCAGCCAGACTCCTGGACAGGGGGCCTACGAGCAGTACTTC	CASSQTPGQGAYEQYF
NA	NA	TRBV5-5	TRBJ1-6	TGTGCCAGCAGCCGGGGGTATTCTAATTCACCCCTCCACTTT	CASSRGYSNSPLHF
few	TRBD1	TRBV10-3	TRBJ1-5	TGTGCCATCAGCCCGGGACAGGGGGTAAATCAGCCCCAGCATTTT	CAISPGQGVNQPQHF